One and the same sample provided the 22 T cell receptor beta chains below, sequenced in a study of blood T cell repertoires in COVID-19. Profiled with immunoSEQ multiplex PCR; TCRdb holds only in-frame clones, not every one. The data show 110,000 or so clones, around 81% seen once. Sequencing was done on a sample of peripheral blood. These receptor sequences come from a woman between 65 and 79 years old with acute or convalescent COVID-19.

The rearrangement joins TRBV4-2 to TRBJ1-1, with a possible D match to TRBD1 (5 bases). The germline V gene encodes CDR1 LGHNA and CDR2 YNFKEQ. The CDR3 is 16 residues long. V was pared by 7 bases and J by 2 bases, with 20 bases between. As DNA, the CDR3 is TGTGCCAGCACCGAAGTGGGGCAGGGAGGCAACACTGAAGCTTTCTTT. Translating it yields CASTEVGQGGNTEAFF.

This clone has only one observation. Other DNA sequences in the same sample also yield this CDR3. The chain carries TRBV6-5 and TRBJ1-2; 7 bases align to TRBD1. V shed 0 bases and J 8 bases; nucleotides not matched to a gene: 3. The CDR3 loop spans 13 amino acids. Germline-derived CDR1 and CDR2 are MNHEY and SVGAGI. CDR3 nucleotides: TGTGCCAGCAGTTACTCGCGAGGGGGCGGCTACACCTTC. As protein: CASSYSRGGGYTF.

This sequence joins TRBV18 and TRBJ2-2; TRBD1 might be the D (5 bases). The V end lost 5 bases, the J end lost 1 base, and 14 bases lay between the germline ends. This CDR3 contains 16 residues. Germline CDR1 is KGHSH and CDR2 is LQKENI. CDR3 region: CASSARPQGNTGELFF. As DNA, the CDR3 is TGTGCCAGCTCAGCGCGCCCCCAGGGGAACACCGGGGAGCTGTTTTTT. The full variable domain, with the rest looked up from reference TRBV18 and TRBJ2-2, is NAGVMQNPRHLVRRRGQEARLRCSPMKGHSHVYWYRQLPEEGLKFMVYLQKENIIDESGMPKERFSAEFPKEGPSILRIQQVVRGDSAAYFCASSARPQGNTGELFFGEGSRLTVL.

V and J are TRBV3-1 (or the pseudogene TRBV3-2) and TRBJ2-3; D may be TRBD2 (5 bases). Trimming stripped 4 bases from V and 8 bases from J, with 10 bases between. The CDR3 has 12 residues. Germline lookup yields CDR1 LGHDT and CDR2 YNNKEL (reference sequence). The DNA for the CDR3 is TGTGCCAGCAGCCGGGCGGGCGGTACGCAGTATTTT. Its protein product is CASSRAGGTQYF.

The chain links TRBV7-9 to TRBJ1-1; TRBD1 might be the D (6 bases). Looked up from germline, CDR1 is SEHNR and CDR2 is FQNEAQ (reference sequence). The CDR3 loop spans 15 amino acids. Trimming pared 1 base from V and 2 bases from J, leaving 11 bases between. The CDR3 reads CASSLVGQKNTEAFF. CDR3 nucleotides: TGTGCCAGCAGCTTAGTGGGACAAAAAAACACTGAAGCTTTCTTT.

This clone was seen once. The CDR3 DNA reads as TGTGCCAGCAGCTTAGTAGGCGGGAGGACAGATACGCAGTATTTT. This translates into CASSLVGGRTDTQYF. The chain carries TRBV7-9 and TRBJ2-3, with 8 bases matching TRBD2. The CDR3 extends over 15 amino acids. The V segment lost 1 base and the J segment 3 bases; nucleotides outside the gene matches: 3. Looked up from germline, CDR1 is SEHNR and CDR2 is FQNEAQ (reference sequence).

This clone was counted between two and nine times. The chain combines TRBV27 with TRBJ1-5; D remains unclear. V was cut by 3 bases and J by 5 bases, with 14 bases left in between. The CDR3 loop spans 15 amino acids. CDR1 and CDR2 (germline): MNHEY, SMNVEV (reference sequence). The CDR3 is CASSFRALGDQPQHF. The CDR3 DNA sequence: TGTGCCAGCAGTTTCCGGGCCCTCGGGGATCAGCCCCAGCATTTT.

This chain connects TRBV3-1 (or the pseudogene TRBV3-2) to TRBJ1-6; D not resolved. The V end was cut by 1 base, the J end by 6 bases, with 7 bases between. CDR3 length: 14 residues. Looked up from germline, CDR1 is LGHDT and CDR2 is YNNKEL (reference sequence). CDR3 coding DNA: TGTGCCAGCAGCCAAGCGGGTGGTAATTCACCCCTCCACTTT. Residues: CASSQAGGNSPLHF.

This rearrangement joins TRBV2 to TRBJ2-1, with 13 bases fitting TRBD2. The CDR3 is 15 amino acids. V shed 5 bases and J 6 bases; nucleotides not matched to a gene: 4. CDR1 is SNHLY and CDR2 is FYNNEI in the germline V gene. CDR3 sequence (DNA): TGTGCCAGCAGTTTGACTAGCGGGAGGCTCAATGAGCAGTTCTTC. Protein product: CASSLTSGRLNEQFF.

This clone was found once. The chain combines TRBV5-5 with TRBJ2-3, with a weak D call TRBD1 (5 bases). Trimming stripped 2 bases from V and 1 base from J, with 11 bases between. Germline V CDR1 and CDR2: SGHKS, YYEKEE (reference sequence). This CDR3 comprises 15 residues. DNA of the CDR3: TGTGCCAGCAGCTTAGGGGCCTCGGGCACAGATACGCAGTATTTT. Protein sequence: CASSLGASGTDTQYF.

The genes are TRBV15 and TRBJ2-1, with TRBD1 identical over 9 bases. The CDR3 contains 15 residues. J lost 2 bases, V lost 3 bases, and 2 bases had no gene match. From germline, CDR1 is LNHNV and CDR2 YYDKDF (reference sequence). The CDR3 loop is CATSSRTGAYNEQFF. CDR3 in DNA: TGTGCCACCAGCAGCCGGACAGGGGCCTACAATGAGCAGTTCTTC.

The rearrangement joins TRBV28 to TRBJ2-7, with 11 bases that match TRBD2. This CDR3 is 14 amino acids long. The trim removed 7 bases at V and 2 bases at J, leaving 4 bases unmatched. From germline, CDR1 is MDHEN and CDR2 SYDVKM. CDR3 protein: CASTLAGGTYEQYF. The DNA for the CDR3 is TGTGCCAGCACCTTAGCGGGAGGGACCTACGAGCAGTACTTC.

This chain links TRBV2 with TRBJ1-5; 7 nucleotides agree with TRBD1. Germline CDR1 is SNHLY and CDR2 is FYNNEI. V gave up 7 bases and J gave up 5 bases; unmatched junction bases: 5. The CDR3 length is 13 residues. The CDR3 protein is CASKVTGDQPQHF. The CDR3 DNA is TGTGCCAGCAAGGTAACAGGGGATCAGCCCCAGCATTTT.

V and J are TRBV5-4 and TRBJ2-3, with TRBD2 matching over 12 bases. Trimming cost V 1 base and J 0 bases; bases outside gene matches: 9. Looked up from germline, CDR1 is SGHNT and CDR2 is YYREEE (reference sequence). This CDR3 is built from 19 residues. The CDR3 spells CASSLSTSGSKPSTDTQYF. CDR3 in DNA: TGTGCCAGCAGCTTGTCGACTAGCGGGAGCAAACCTAGCACAGATACGCAGTATTTT.

This clone has more than one count but fewer than ten. J is TRBJ1-2 and V is TRBV7-9; 7 nucleotides line up with TRBD1. The ends lost 5 bases at V and 4 bases at J; junction bases unmatched: 10. This CDR3 spans 15 amino acids. CDR1 and CDR2 (germline): SEHNR, FQNEAQ (reference sequence). This CDR3 reads CASSLSGDRAYGYTF. In DNA, the CDR3 is TGTGCCAGCAGCCTCTCGGGCGACAGGGCCTATGGCTACACCTTC.

The chain uses TRBV29-1 and TRBJ2-5, with TRBD2 matching over 7 bases. J was trimmed by 2 bases and V by 4 bases; bases with no gene match: 4. CDR1 and CDR2 (germline): SQVTM, ANQGSEA. This CDR3 comprises 13 residues. CDR3 DNA sequence: TGCAGCGTTGCCCCTAGCGGACAAGAGACCCAGTACTTC. Translated, it gives CSVAPSGQETQYF.

The V call is TRBV13, the J call TRBJ2-7, with 11 bases identical to TRBD2. V lost 3 bases to trimming and J lost 4 bases; unmatched junction nucleotides: 23. The germline V gene encodes CDR1 PRHDT and CDR2 FYEKMQ (reference sequence). This CDR3 has 21 amino acids. CDR3 region: CASSLGGRGTSGSLLGYEQYF. CDR3 DNA: TGTGCCAGCAGCTTGGGGGGGAGAGGAACTAGCGGGAGCCTCCTAGGGTACGAGCAGTACTTC.

The chain couples TRBV29-1 to TRBJ2-2; TRBD2 matches at 8 bases. Germline CDR1 is SQVTM and CDR2 is ANQGSEA. After removal of 6 bases from V and 5 bases from J, the junction contained 14 bases not matched to a gene. The CDR3 sequence is 16 residues long. The CDR3 protein is CSVSLGGGSGTGELFF. The CDR3 DNA reads TGCAGCGTCTCCCTCGGGGGGGGAAGTGGTACCGGGGAGCTGTTTTTT.

The V gene is TRBV19, the J gene TRBJ1-1; D possibly corresponds to TRBD1 (5 bases). Trimming shortened V by 5 bases and J by 1 base, and 11 bases separated the two germline ends. Germline V CDR1 and CDR2: LNHDA, SQIVND (reference sequence). The CDR3 contains 14 residues. The CDR3 nucleotides are TGTGCCAGTAGTCCTACGGGGGGGAACACTGAAGCTTTCTTT. It yields the protein CASSPTGGNTEAFF.

The chain has TRBV19 and TRBJ2-1, with 8 bases fitting TRBD1. V was clipped by 5 bases and J by 5 bases; unmatched bases: 8. The CDR3 length is 15 residues. The germline V gene encodes CDR1 LNHDA and CDR2 SQIVND (reference sequence). Here the CDR3 reads CASSVRGRLNNEQFF. DNA of the CDR3: TGTGCCAGTAGTGTCAGGGGGCGACTGAACAATGAGCAGTTCTTC.

The chain uses TRBV11-3 and TRBJ2-5; tentative D call: TRBD2 (6 bases). V lost 3 bases and J 5 bases, leaving 13 bases between the germline ends. This CDR3 region has 14 residues. Germline V gene lookup returns CDR1 SGHNT and CDR2 YENEEA. CDR3 loop: CASSFRGTEETQYF. The CDR3 bases are TGTGCCAGCAGCTTCCGGGGGACTGAGGAGACCCAGTACTTC.

The J gene is TRBJ1-4, the V gene TRBV15, with unresolved D. The germline gives CDR1 LNHNV, CDR2 YYDKDF (reference sequence). This CDR3 is 13 amino acids long. V lost 0 bases, J lost 8 bases, and 7 bases lay in between. The CDR3 nucleotides are TGTGCCACCAGCAGAGATCGAGGGGAAAAACTGTTTTTT. The encoded protein is CATSRDRGEKLFF.